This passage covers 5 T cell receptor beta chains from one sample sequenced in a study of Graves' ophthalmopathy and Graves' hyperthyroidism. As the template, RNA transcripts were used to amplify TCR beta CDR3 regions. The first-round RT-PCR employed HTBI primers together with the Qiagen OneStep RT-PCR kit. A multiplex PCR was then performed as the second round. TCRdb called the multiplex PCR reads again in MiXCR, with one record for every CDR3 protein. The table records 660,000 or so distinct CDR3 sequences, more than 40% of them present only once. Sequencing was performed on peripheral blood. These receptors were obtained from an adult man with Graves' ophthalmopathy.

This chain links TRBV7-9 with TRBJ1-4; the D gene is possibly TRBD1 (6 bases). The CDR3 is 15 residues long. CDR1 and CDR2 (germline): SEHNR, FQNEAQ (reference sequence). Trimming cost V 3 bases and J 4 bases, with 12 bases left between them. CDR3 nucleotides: TGTGCCAGCAGCTTGGGGGCTTTGTTTAATGAAAAACTGTTTTTT. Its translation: CASSLGALFNEKLFF.

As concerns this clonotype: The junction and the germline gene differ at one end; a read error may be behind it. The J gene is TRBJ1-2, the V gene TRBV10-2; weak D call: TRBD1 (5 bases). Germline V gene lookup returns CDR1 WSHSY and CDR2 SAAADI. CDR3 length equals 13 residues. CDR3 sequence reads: CASRGTLESGHTF. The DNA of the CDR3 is TGCGCCAGCAGGGGGACGCTAGAATCTGGCCACACCTTC.

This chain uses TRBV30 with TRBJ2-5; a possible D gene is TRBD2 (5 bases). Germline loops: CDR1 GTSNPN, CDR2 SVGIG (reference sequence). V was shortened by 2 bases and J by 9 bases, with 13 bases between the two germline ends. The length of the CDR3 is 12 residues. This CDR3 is CAWSTGNQPQYF. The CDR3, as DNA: TGTGCCTGGAGTACCGGGAACCAGCCCCAGTACTTC.

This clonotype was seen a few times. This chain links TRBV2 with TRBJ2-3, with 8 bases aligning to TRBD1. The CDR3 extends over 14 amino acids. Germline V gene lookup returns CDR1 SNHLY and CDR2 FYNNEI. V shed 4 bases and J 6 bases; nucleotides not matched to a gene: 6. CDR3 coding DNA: TGTGCCAGCAGTGTTCAGGGGGCGGAGGATACGCAGTATTTT. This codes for CASSVQGAEDTQYF. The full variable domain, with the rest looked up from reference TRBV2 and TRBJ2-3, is EPEVTQTPSHQVTQMGQEVILRCVPISNHLYFYWYRQILGQKVEFLVSFYNNEISEKSEIFDDQFSVERPDGSNFTLKIRSTKLEDSAMYFCASSVQGAEDTQYFGPGTRLTVL.

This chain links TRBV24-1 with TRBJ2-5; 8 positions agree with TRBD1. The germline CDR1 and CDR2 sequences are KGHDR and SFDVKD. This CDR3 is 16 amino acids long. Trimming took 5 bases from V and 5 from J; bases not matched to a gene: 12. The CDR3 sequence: CATSGATGDVGETQYF. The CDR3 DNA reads TGTGCCACCAGTGGCGCGACAGGGGATGTAGGGGAGACCCAGTACTTC.